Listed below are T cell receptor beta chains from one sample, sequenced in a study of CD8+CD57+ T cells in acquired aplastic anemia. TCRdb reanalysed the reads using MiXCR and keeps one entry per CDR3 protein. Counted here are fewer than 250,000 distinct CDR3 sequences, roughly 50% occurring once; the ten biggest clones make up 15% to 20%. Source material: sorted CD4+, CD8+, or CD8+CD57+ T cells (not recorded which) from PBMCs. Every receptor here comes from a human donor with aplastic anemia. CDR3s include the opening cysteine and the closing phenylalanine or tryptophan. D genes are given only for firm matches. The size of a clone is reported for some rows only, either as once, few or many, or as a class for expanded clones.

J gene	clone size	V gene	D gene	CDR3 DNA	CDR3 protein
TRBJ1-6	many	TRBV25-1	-	TGTGCCAGCAGTGATTCACAGGGTGTGAATTCACCCCTCCACTTT	CASSDSQGVNSPLHF
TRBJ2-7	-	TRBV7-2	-	TGTGCCAGCAGCTTGAAACACTCCTACGAGCAGTACTTC	CASSLKHSYEQYF
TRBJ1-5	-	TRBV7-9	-	TGTGCCAGCAGCGCGGGGACCGACAATCAGCCCCAGCATTTT	CASSAGTDNQPQHF
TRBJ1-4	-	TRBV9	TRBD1	TGTGCCAGCAGCGTAGCCGGGACAGGGGAGTCAAAACTGTTTTTT	CASSVAGTGESKLFF
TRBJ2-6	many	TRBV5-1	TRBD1	TGCGCCAGCAGTAGACAGGGTCCTGCTGGGGCCAACGTCCTGACTTTC	CASSRQGPAGANVLTF
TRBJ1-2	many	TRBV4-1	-	TGCGCCAGCAGCCCAGTCACCGCCCCTTCACTCAGTGGCTACACCTTC	CASSPVTAPSLSGYTF
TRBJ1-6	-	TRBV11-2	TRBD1	TGTGCCAGCAGCCCGGGACAGGGGGCTTCACCCCTCCACTTT	CASSPGQGASPLHF
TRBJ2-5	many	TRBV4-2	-	TGTGCCAGCAGCCAGGAGGGGGGCCTTCAAGAGACCCAGTACTTC	CASSQEGGLQETQYF
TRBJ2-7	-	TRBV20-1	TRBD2	TGCAGTGCTAGCAAGGCGGGGGGCGTCGAGCAGTACTTC	CSASKAGGVEQYF
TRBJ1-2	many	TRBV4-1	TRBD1	TGCGCCAGCAGCCGACCAGGGGGCGGCTATGGCTACACCTTC	CASSRPGGGYGYTF
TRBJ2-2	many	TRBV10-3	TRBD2	TGTGCCATCGGAGGGACTACCGTCACCGGGGAGCTGTTTTTT	CAIGGTTVTGELFF
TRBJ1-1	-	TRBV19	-	TGTGCCAGTAGTATAGCCCTCAGGTTAAACACTGAAGCTTTCTTT	CASSIALRLNTEAFF
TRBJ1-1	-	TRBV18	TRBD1	TGTGCCAGCTCACCAAGATTAACAGGGGGGAACACTGAAGCTTTCTTT	CASSPRLTGGNTEAFF
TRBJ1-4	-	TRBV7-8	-	TGTGCCAGCAGCTTGTCAGGGACGAACACTGAAAAACTGTTTTTT	CASSLSGTNTEKLFF
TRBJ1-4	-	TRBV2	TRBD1	TGTGCCAGCGGTGTATCAGGGGGCCTGGATGAAAAACTGTTTTTT	CASGVSGGLDEKLFF
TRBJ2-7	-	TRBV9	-	TGTGCCAGCAGCGTGTCAGGGTCTGGATCCTACGAGCAGTACTTC	CASSVSGSGSYEQYF
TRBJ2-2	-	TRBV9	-	TGTGCCAGCAGCGTCCCAGGCGGGGAGCTGTTTTTT	CASSVPGGELFF
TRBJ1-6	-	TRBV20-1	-	TGCAGTGCTAGAGATCTTATGGGAGGGGATAATTCACCCCTCCACTTT	CSARDLMGGDNSPLHF
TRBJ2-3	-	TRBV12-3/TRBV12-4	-	TGTGCCAGCAGGGGTGGAGATACGCAGTATTTT	CASRGGDTQYF
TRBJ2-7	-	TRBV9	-	TGTGCCAGCAGTTGGGACAGGGGCCATAGCGGGGGACGCTACGAGCAGTACTTC	CASSWDRGHSGGRYEQYF
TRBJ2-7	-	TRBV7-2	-	TGTGCCAGCAGCTTCCGGGACCCTTCCTACGAGCAGTACTTC	CASSFRDPSYEQYF
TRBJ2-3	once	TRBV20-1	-	TGCAGTACTAGAACGGGACCCACAGATACGCGGTATTTT	CSTRTGPTDTRYF
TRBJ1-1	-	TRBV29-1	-	TGCAGCGTTGCTCGGGCAGAGAACACTGAAGCTTTCTTT	CSVARAENTEAFF
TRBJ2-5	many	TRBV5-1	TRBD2	TGCGCCAGCAGCGTCTCCGGGACTAGCGGGGAAGAGACCCAGTACTTC	CASSVSGTSGEETQYF
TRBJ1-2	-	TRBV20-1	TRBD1	TGCAGTGCCACCTCAACCGGACAGGCGGATAACTATGGCTACACCTTC	CSATSTGQADNYGYTF
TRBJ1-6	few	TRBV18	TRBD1	TGTGCCAGCTCACCAGCGACAGGGGAAAATTCACCCCTCCACTTT	CASSPATGENSPLHF
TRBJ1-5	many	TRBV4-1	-	TGCGCCAGCAGCCAGGGGTCGGGGGGTAGCAATCAGCCCCAGCATTTT	CASSQGSGGSNQPQHF
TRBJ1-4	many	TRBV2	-	TGTGCCAGCAGTGAAGGGGACAACGAAAAACTGTTTTTT	CASSEGDNEKLFF
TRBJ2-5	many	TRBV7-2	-	TGTGCCAGCAGCTTTAGGGGCCCGGACAGTGGACAAGAGACCCAGTACTTC	CASSFRGPDSGQETQYF